One and the same sample provided the 15 T cell receptor beta chains below, sequenced in a study of control samples from healthy donors and cancer patients. The data were produced by immunoSEQ multiplex PCR, yet TCRdb's version contains in-frame clones alone and is incomplete. The sample has some 70,000 clones, 65% to 85% seen once; the top ten hold 15% to 17%. The sample taken for sequencing was blood. These receptors all come from a man in his sixties in good health.

The chain joins TRBV18 to TRBJ1-4; D ambiguous. Trimming left V 0 bases short and J 7 bases short, with 3 bases between. CDR3 length equals 12 residues. CDR1 is KGHSH, CDR2 LQKENI, per germline. Here the CDR3 DNA reads TGTGCCAGCTCACCACCGGGTGAAAAACTGTTTTTT. Encoded protein: CASSPPGEKLFF.

The chain couples TRBV7-2 to TRBJ2-2; TRBD2 aligns across 10 bases. Germline assignment: CDR1 SGHTA and CDR2 FQGNSA. The CDR3 is 19 residues long. V lost 5 bases, J lost 3 bases, and 15 bases stayed unmatched. The CDR3 DNA follows: TGTGCCAGCAGCCCCCCCTCCAAAATCCTAGCGGGAGACACCGGGGAGCTGTTTTTT. This sequence encodes CASSPPSKILAGDTGELFF.

The chain recombines TRBV28 with TRBJ1-2, with D possibly being TRBD1 (6 bases). CDR3 length equals 14 residues. V was pared by 4 bases and J by 7 bases, with 16 bases between. CDR1 and CDR2 from the germline V gene are MDHEN and SYDVKM. CDR3: CASSSRGGGPGYTF. In nucleotides, the CDR3 is TGTGCCAGCAGTTCCCGGGGAGGGGGGCCTGGCTACACCTTC.

The V call is TRBV11-2, the J call TRBJ2-3, with D unresolved. The CDR3 runs to 15 residues. In germline, CDR1 is SGHAT, CDR2 FQNNGV. Between the trimmed V and J ends, which lost 5 bases and 1 base, there was a span of 13 bases. Here the CDR3 reads CASSPGSLGTDTQYF. CDR3 coding DNA: TGTGCCAGCAGCCCAGGATCTTTGGGCACAGATACGCAGTATTTT.

The genes are TRBV28 and TRBJ1-4; 7 bases line up with TRBD1. Losses at the gene ends were 2 bases for V and 8 bases for J; bases not matched to a gene: 5. Germline V gene lookup returns CDR1 MDHEN and CDR2 SYDVKM. The CDR3 has 14 residues. The CDR3 nucleotides are TGTGCCAGCAGTTTAGGGGGACAGTCAGAAAAACTGTTTTTT. Amino acid sequence: CASSLGGQSEKLFF.

The chain uses TRBV11-2 and TRBJ2-1; 10 bases line up with TRBD2. Germline V gene data show CDR1 as SGHAT and CDR2 as FQNNGV. CDR3 size: 15 residues. With V trimmed by 6 bases and J by 8 bases, 10 bases remained unmatched. In DNA form, the CDR3 reads TGTGCCAGCAGACCCACTAGCGGGAAGTTCTATGAGCAGTTCTTC. This codes for CASRPTSGKFYEQFF.

This chain joins TRBV3-1 (or the pseudogene TRBV3-2) and TRBJ2-3; unclear D gene. The germline V gene encodes CDR1 LGHDT and CDR2 YNNKEL (reference sequence). V lost 0 bases, J lost 3 bases, and 7 bases lay in between. This CDR3 has 14 residues. The CDR3 loop is CASSQDRITDTQYF. The CDR3 DNA follows: TGTGCCAGCAGCCAAGATAGGATTACAGATACGCAGTATTTT.

The chain uses TRBV12-3 or TRBV12-4 and TRBJ2-5; 7 bases align to TRBD1. V was pared by 6 bases and J by 7 bases, with 8 bases of the junction left unmatched. This CDR3 is built from 13 residues. CDR3 sequence: CASRQGDLGTQYF. DNA of the CDR3: TGTGCCAGCAGGCAGGGGGATTTGGGGACCCAGTACTTC.

The chain has TRBV5-1 and TRBJ1-5; D is unclear. CDR3 length: 14 amino acids. Deletions cut 4 bases from V and 4 bases from J, with 12 bases between. CDR1 and CDR2 from the germline V gene are SGHRS and YFSETQ. CDR3 sequence reads: CASSPGGGNQPQHF. The DNA for the CDR3 is TGCGCCAGCAGCCCGGGAGGCGGAAATCAGCCCCAGCATTTT. Complete variable domain (other parts from reference TRBV5-1 and TRBJ1-5): KAGVTQTPRYLIKTRGQQVTLSCSPISGHRSVSWYQQTPGQGLQFLFEYFSETQRNKGNFPGRFSGRQFSNSRSEMNVSTLELGDSALYLCASSPGGGNQPQHFGDGTRLSIL.

The J gene is TRBJ2-1, the V gene TRBV23-1; D call uncertain. TRBV23-1 is given ORF status, its function remaining uncertain. Trimming removed 2 bases from V and 8 bases from J, with 13 bases in between. The CDR3 sequence is 14 residues long. This CDR3 is CASSQGVTFHEQFF. The CDR3 nucleotides read TGCGCCAGCAGTCAAGGGGTGACTTTCCATGAGCAGTTCTTC.

The chain couples TRBV14 to TRBJ2-7, with 7 bases matching TRBD2. V was clipped by 4 bases and J by 1 base; unmatched bases: 4. Germline V gene lookup returns CDR1 SGHDN and CDR2 FVKESK. The CDR3 contains 14 residues. CDR3 coding DNA: TGTGCCAGCAGCCCAAGGGGACTATCCTACGAGCAGTACTTC. Its protein is CASSPRGLSYEQYF.

The chain recombines TRBV4-2 with TRBJ2-1, with 14 nucleotides matching TRBD2. CDR3 size: 19 residues. The junction had 10 bases not matched to a gene; V was cut back by 6 bases and J by 0 bases. Germline V CDR1 and CDR2: LGHNA, YNFKEQ. As DNA, the CDR3 is TGTGCCAGCAGTCGGGGGACTAGCGGGAGTTTGAGCTCCTACAATGAGCAGTTCTTC. Protein: CASSRGTSGSLSSYNEQFF.

The gene calls are TRBV19 and TRBJ1-6, with a weak D call TRBD1 (6 bases). The CDR3 runs 15 residues. CDR1 and CDR2 from the germline V gene are LNHDA and SQIVND (reference sequence). Trimming pared 5 bases from V and 13 bases from J, leaving 21 bases between. DNA of the CDR3: TGTGCCAGTAGTCTCCAGACAGGTGACGGATCTCCCCTCCACTTT. Residues: CASSLQTGDGSPLHF.

This chain connects TRBV6-1 to TRBJ1-5; D is unclear. The CDR3 covers 17 residues. V gave up 0 bases and J gave up 4 bases, with 16 bases separating them. Germline CDR1 reads MNHNS; CDR2 reads SASEGT. CDR3 nucleotide sequence: TGTGCCAGCAGTGAAGCGCTTCGGCAGGTCTCTAATCAGCCCCAGCATTTT. This translates into CASSEALRQVSNQPQHF.

The chain carries TRBV7-8 and TRBJ2-1; D might be TRBD2 (5 bases). The CDR3 contains 16 residues. With 5 bases removed from V and 4 bases from J, the gap between germline ends came to 18 bases. Per germline, CDR1 SGHVS and CDR2 FQNEAQ. The chain's CDR3 is CASSLSSGSIYNEQFF. The CDR3 coding sequence is TGTGCCAGCAGCCTTTCAAGCGGAAGTATTTACAATGAGCAGTTCTTC. Looking up the rest from reference TRBV7-8 and TRBJ2-1 gives the full variable domain: GAGVSQSPRYKVAKRGQDVALRCDPISGHVSLFWYQQALGQGPEFLTYFQNEAQLDKSGLPSDRFFAERPEGSVSTLKIQRTQQEDSAVYLCASSLSSGSIYNEQFFGPGTRLTVL.